This T cell receptor (beta chain) was documented in a study of OX40 agonist ivuxolimab in advanced cancers. Study in general: Among those treated, three patients had partial responses, one with hepatocellular carcinoma and two with cutaneous melanoma. Findings and caveats of the study: Both CD4+ and CD8+ T cell populations in blood had undergone clonal expansion by week 6 at 0.1 to 3.0 mg/kg. Among the lowest peripheral clonal expansion occurred in 0.1-3.0 mg/kg partial responders. There were also nonresponders showing low normalized T-cell clonal expansion.

Measured with immunoSEQ multiplex PCR; TCRdb has only the in-frame clones, and not every one. The sample has around 78,000 clones, around 87% seen once. Germline CDR1 MDHEN, CDR2 SYDVKM. Trimming shortened V by 6 bases and J by 6 bases, and 11 bases separated the two germline ends. The CDR3 runs 12 residues. Turning to this clone: Antigen unknown.

This specimen was CD4+ or CD8+ T cells sorted from blood, taken in a trial of the OX40 agonist ivuxolimab. The V and J genes are TRBV28 and TRBJ1-2; D is perhaps TRBD1 (5 bases). The receptor's source is an adult with an advanced solid tumor such as melanoma, head and neck, liver or kidney cancer. The chain's CDR3 is CASSRQGDGYTF. The CDR3 region has the DNA TGTGCCAGCAGCCGCCAGGGAGATGGCTACACCTTC.